One and the same sample provided the 5 T cell receptor beta chains below, sequenced in a study of T cells in women clearing cervical HPV infection. TCRdb's table, derived via immunoSEQ multiplex PCR, lists solely in-frame clones and lacks some. This sample's clone table lists just under 35,000 clones. Sequencing was carried out using blood buffy coat. The receptor set was obtained from a woman aged 18 to 75 with a cervical HPV16 infection that either progressed to CIN3+ or cleared (not recorded which).

Incomplete CDR3 DNA: TGCAGCTCGACAGAGTCCGGGGAG. Protein product: CSSTESGE. In full, the CDR3 reads CSSTESGELFF. This chain links TRBV29-1 with TRBJ2-2; D might be TRBD1 (5 bases). With the read ending 3 residues before the CDR3 end, the germline J gene is used to fill in that end. Germline V gives CDR1 SQVTM, CDR2 ANQGSEA. The CDR3 sequence is 11 residues long. V dropped 8 bases and J dropped 6 bases, with 10 bases sitting between them.

As to this clone: The read is 3 residues too short to cover the CDR3 end, so that end is filled in from the germline J gene. The chain is built from TRBV2 and TRBJ1-5, with D perhaps matching TRBD1 (6 bases). Germline values: CDR1 SNHLY, CDR2 FYNNEI. The CDR3 covers 15 residues. V was clipped by 1 base and J by 3 bases, with 10 bases between them. The CDR3 loop reads CASSEGGGPNQPQHF. Partial CDR3 DNA: TGTGCCAGCAGTGAAGGGGGGGGCCCCAATCAGCCC.

Of note for this clone: The sequenced fragment ends 3 residues before the CDR3 boundary, so the rest is inferred from the germline J gene. V and J are TRBV5-1 and TRBJ2-7; D possibly corresponds to TRBD1 (5 bases). Per the germline V gene, CDR1 is SGHRS and CDR2 is YFSETQ. V was trimmed by 0 bases and J by 2 bases, leaving 9 bases between them. The CDR3 length is 14 residues. The covered CDR3 bases are TGCGCCAGCAGCTTGGAGGCCAGGGCCTACGAG. Translated: CASSLEARAYE. The full CDR3 protein is CASSLEARAYEQYF.

With respect to this clone: Coverage ceases 3 residues before the CDR3 finishes, and the germline J gene fills in the end. V and J are TRBV5-1 and TRBJ2-2; no definite D call. This CDR3 region has 16 residues. Germline values: CDR1 SGHRS, CDR2 YFSETQ. The ends were cut back, 0 bases at V and 1 base at J, with 10 bases in the middle. CDR3 protein: CASSLDGPLNTGELFF. The sequenced part of the CDR3 DNA is TGCGCCAGCAGCTTGGATGGGCCCTTGAACACCGGGGAG.

Worth noting for this clone: The CDR3 extends 3 residues past the end of the read, so its final part is completed from the germline J gene. The chain joins TRBV18 to TRBJ2-3; 7 bases map to TRBD1. Germline CDR1 reads KGHSH; CDR2 reads LQKENI. V lost 6 bases, J lost 0 bases, and 6 bases stayed unmatched. The CDR3 loop spans 15 amino acids. The CDR3 bases that were read are TGTGCCAGCTCCCGACTGGGACAGAGCACAGATACG. This gives the protein CASSRLGQSTDT. The CDR3 in full is CASSRLGQSTDTQYF.